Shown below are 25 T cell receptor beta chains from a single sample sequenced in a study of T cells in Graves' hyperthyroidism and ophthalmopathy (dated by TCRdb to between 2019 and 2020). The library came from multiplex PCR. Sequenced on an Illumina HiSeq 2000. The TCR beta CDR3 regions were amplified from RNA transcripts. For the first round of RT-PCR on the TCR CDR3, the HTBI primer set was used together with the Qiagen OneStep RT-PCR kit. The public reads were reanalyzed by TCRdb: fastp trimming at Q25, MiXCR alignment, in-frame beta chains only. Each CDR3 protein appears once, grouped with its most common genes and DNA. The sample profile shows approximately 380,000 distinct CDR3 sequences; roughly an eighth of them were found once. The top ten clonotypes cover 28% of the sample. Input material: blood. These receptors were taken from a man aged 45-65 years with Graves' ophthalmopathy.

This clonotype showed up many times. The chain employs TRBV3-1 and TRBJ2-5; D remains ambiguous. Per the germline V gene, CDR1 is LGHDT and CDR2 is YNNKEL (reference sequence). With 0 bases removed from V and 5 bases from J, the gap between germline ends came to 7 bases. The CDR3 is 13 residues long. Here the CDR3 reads CASSQDPVETQYF. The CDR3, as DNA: TGTGCCAGCAGCCAAGATCCCGTCGAGACCCAGTACTTC.

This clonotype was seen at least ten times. The CDR3 here is CATSDSWRITDTQYF. In DNA, the CDR3 is TGTGCCACCAGTGATTCATGGCGAATCACAGATACGCAGTATTTT. This chain connects TRBV24-1 to TRBJ2-3; D is unclear. Trimming took off 2 bases at V and 2 bases at J, with 10 bases between the two ends. CDR1 and CDR2 from the germline V gene are KGHDR and SFDVKD. This CDR3 spans 15 amino acids.

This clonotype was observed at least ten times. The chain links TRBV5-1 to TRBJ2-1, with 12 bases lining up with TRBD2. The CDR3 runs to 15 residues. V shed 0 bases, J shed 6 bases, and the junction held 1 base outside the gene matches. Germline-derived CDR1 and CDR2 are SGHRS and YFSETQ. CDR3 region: CASSLVTSGSNEQFF. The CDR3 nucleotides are TGCGCCAGCAGCTTGGTGACTAGCGGGAGCAATGAGCAGTTCTTC. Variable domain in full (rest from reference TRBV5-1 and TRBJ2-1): KAGVTQTPRYLIKTRGQQVTLSCSPISGHRSVSWYQQTPGQGLQFLFEYFSETQRNKGNFPGRFSGRQFSNSRSEMNVSTLELGDSALYLCASSLVTSGSNEQFFGPGTRLTVL.

The CDR3 DNA follows: TGCGCCAGCAGCACCGGACAGGGGGCAGATACGCAGTATTTT. Translating gives CASSTGQGADTQYF. The chain couples TRBV5-1 to TRBJ2-3, with 10 bases lining up with TRBD1. The trim removed 4 bases at V and 4 bases at J, leaving 3 bases unmatched. The CDR3 consists of 14 residues. The germline V gene has CDR1 SGHRS and CDR2 YFSETQ.

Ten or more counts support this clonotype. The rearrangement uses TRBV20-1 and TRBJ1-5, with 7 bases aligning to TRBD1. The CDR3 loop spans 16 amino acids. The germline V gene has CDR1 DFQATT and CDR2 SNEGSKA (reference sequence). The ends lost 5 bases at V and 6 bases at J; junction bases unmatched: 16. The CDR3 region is CSAPQTGSSVRQPQHF. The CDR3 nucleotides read TGCAGTGCTCCCCAGACAGGGAGTAGCGTTCGTCAGCCCCAGCATTTT.

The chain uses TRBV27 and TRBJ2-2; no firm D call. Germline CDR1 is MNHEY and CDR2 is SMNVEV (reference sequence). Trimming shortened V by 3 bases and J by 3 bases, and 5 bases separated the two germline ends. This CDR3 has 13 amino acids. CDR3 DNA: TGTGCCAGCAGTTTCGGGCACACCGGGGAGCTGTTTTTT. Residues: CASSFGHTGELFF.

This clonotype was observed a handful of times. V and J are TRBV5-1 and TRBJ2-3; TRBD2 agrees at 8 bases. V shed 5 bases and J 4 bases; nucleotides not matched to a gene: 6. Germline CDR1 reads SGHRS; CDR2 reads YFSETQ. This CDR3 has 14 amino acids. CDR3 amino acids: CASRLAGQADTQYF. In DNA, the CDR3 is TGCGCCAGCAGGCTAGCGGGTCAAGCAGATACGCAGTATTTT.

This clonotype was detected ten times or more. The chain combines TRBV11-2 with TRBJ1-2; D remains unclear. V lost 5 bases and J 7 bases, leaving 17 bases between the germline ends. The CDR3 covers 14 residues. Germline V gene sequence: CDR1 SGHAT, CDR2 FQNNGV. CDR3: CASSPRRTATGYTF. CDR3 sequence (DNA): TGTGCCAGCAGCCCACGAAGGACGGCCACTGGCTACACCTTC.

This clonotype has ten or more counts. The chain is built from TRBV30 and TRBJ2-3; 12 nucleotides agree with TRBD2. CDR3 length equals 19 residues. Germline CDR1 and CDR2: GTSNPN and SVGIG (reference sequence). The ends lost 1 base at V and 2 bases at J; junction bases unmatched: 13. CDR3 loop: CAWSEGLAGGRGHTDTQYF. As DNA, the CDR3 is TGTGCCTGGAGTGAAGGTCTAGCGGGAGGGAGGGGGCACACAGATACGCAGTATTTT.

This CDR3 reads CASIPPPPAPGAGELFF. CDR3 bases: TGTGCCAGTATTCCCCCACCCCCCGCTCCAGGGGCCGGGGAGCTGTTTTTT. The gene calls are TRBV19 and TRBJ2-2, with a possible D match to TRBD1 (6 bases). The CDR3 sequence is 17 residues long. Germline V CDR1 and CDR2: LNHDA, SQIVND (reference sequence). Trimming pared 7 bases from V and 6 bases from J, leaving 24 bases between.

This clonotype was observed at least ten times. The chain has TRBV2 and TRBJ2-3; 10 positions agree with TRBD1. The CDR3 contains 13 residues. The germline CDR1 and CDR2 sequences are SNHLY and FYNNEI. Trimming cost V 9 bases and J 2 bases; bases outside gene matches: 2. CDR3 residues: CARGTGVTDTQYF. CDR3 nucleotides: TGTGCCAGAGGGACAGGGGTCACAGATACGCAGTATTTT.

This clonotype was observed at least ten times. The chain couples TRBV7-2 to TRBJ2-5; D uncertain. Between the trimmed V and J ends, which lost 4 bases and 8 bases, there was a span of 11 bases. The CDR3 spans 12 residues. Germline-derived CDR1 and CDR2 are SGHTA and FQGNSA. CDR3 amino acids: CASSSGSGTQYF. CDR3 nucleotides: TGTGCCAGCAGCTCCGGGTCGGGCACCCAGTACTTC.

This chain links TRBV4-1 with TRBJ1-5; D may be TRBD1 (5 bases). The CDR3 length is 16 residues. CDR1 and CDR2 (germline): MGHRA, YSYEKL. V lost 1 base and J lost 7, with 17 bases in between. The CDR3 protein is CASSQVSWGIGQPQHF. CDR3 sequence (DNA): TGCGCCAGCAGCCAAGTGTCGTGGGGGATCGGGCAGCCCCAGCATTTT.

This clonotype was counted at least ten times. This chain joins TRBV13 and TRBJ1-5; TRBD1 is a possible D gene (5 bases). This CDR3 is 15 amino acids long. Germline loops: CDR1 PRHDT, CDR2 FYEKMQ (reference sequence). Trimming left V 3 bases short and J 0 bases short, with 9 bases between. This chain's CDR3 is CASSFRQLSNQPQHF. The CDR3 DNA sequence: TGTGCCAGCAGCTTCCGACAGCTTAGCAATCAGCCCCAGCATTTT.

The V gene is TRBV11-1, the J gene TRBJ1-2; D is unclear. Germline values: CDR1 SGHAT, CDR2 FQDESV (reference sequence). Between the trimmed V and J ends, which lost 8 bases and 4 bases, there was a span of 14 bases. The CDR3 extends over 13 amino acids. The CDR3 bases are TGTGCCAGCTCCCGGCAGGAACGCTATGGCTACACCTTC. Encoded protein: CASSRQERYGYTF.

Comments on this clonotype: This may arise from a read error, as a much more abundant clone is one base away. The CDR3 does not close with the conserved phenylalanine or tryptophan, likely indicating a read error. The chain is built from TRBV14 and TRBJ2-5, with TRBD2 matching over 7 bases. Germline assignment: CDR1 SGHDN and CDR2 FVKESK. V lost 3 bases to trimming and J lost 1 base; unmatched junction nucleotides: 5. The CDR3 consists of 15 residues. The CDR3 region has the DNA TGTGCCAGCAGCCACGGCGGGACTATCCAAGAGACCCAGTACTCC. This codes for CASSHGGTIQETQYS.

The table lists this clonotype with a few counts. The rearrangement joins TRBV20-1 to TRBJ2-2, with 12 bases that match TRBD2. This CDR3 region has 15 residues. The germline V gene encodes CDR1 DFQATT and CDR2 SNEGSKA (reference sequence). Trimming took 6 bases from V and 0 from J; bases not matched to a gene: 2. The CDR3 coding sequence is TGCAGTGCCCGACTAGCGGGAGCGAACACCGGGGAGCTGTTTTTT. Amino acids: CSARLAGANTGELFF.

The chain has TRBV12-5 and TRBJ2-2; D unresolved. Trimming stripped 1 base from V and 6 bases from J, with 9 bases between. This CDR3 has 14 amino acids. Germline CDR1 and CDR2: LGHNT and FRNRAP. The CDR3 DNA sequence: TGTGCTAGTGGTTTGGGGGTTGAGTCCGGGGAGCTGTTTTTT. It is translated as CASGLGVESGELFF.

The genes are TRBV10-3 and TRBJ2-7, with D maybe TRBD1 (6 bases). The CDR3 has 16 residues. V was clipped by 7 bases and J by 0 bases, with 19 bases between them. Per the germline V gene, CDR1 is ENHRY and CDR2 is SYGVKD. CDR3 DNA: TGTGCCATCAAGGCCGGGGCAGGGGTGGGCTCCTACGAGCAGTACTTC. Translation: CAIKAGAGVGSYEQYF.

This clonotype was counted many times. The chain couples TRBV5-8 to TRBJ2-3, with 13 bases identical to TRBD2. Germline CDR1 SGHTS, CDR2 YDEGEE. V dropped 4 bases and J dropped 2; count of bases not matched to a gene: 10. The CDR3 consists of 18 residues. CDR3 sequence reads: CASSDGTSGAPFTDTQYF. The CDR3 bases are TGTGCCAGCAGCGATGGGACTAGCGGGGCACCATTCACAGATACGCAGTATTTT.

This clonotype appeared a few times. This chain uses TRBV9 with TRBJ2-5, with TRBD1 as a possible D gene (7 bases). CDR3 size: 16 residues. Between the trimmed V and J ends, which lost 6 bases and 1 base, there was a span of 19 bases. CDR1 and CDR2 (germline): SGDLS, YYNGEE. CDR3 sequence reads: CASTRGVGNSQETQYF. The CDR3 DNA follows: TGTGCCAGCACCAGGGGGGTGGGTAACTCCCAAGAGACCCAGTACTTC.

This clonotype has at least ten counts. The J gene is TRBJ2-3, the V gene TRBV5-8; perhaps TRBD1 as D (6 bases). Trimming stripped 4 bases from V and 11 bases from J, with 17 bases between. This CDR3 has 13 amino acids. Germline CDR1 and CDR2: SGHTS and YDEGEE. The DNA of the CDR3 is TGTGCCAGCAGCGGGGGCCCCGGAGTAGGGCAGTATTTT. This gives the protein CASSGGPGVGQYF.

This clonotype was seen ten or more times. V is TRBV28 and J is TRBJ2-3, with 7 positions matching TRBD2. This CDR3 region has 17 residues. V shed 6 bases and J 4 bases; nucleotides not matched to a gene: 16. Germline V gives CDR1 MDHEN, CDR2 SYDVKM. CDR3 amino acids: CASRLNFLGGSPDTQYF. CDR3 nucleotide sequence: TGTGCCAGCAGGCTAAACTTTTTGGGCGGGAGCCCAGATACGCAGTATTTT.

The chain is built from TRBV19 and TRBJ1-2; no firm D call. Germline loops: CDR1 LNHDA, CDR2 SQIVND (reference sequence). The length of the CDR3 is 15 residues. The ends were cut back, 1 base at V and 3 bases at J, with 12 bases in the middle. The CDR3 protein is CASSIVNLVDYGYTF. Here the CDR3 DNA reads TGTGCCAGTAGTATAGTCAACCTCGTCGACTATGGCTACACCTTC.

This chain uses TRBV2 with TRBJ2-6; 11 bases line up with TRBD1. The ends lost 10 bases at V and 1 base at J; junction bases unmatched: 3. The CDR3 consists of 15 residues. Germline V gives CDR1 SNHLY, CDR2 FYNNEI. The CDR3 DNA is TGTGCCACAGGACAGGGGGCGTCTGGGGCCAACGTCCTGACTTTC. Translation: CATGQGASGANVLTF.